Presented here are 26 T cell receptor beta chains from one specimen sequenced in a study of spatial heterogeneity in lung cancer. Time point specified: sample taken at primary tumor resection. TCRdb independently ran MiXCR on the 5' RACE reads; one entry per CDR3 protein. The table includes roughly 79,000 distinct CDR3 sequences, roughly 8% detected once. The starting material was PBMCs, obtained at surgery. These receptors were taken from a male donor with early-stage non-small cell lung cancer.

This clonotype was found many times. V usage is TRBV20-1 and J usage is TRBJ1-4, with 9 bases that match TRBD1. The CDR3 consists of 13 residues. V was pared by 3 bases and J by 7 bases, with 3 bases of the junction left unmatched. The germline gives CDR1 DFQATT, CDR2 SNEGSKA (reference sequence). The CDR3, as DNA: TGCAGTGCTAGGGACAGGGGTATTGAAAAACTGTTTTTT. Protein sequence: CSARDRGIEKLFF.

This clonotype was picked up many times. The gene calls are TRBV7-9 and TRBJ1-5; D is ambiguous. The CDR3 runs 13 residues. With 6 bases removed from V and 4 bases from J, the gap between germline ends came to 10 bases. In germline, CDR1 is SEHNR, CDR2 FQNEAQ (reference sequence). The CDR3 coding sequence is TGTGCCAGCAGACTCGAAGGGAATCAGCCCCAGCATTTT. This codes for CASRLEGNQPQHF.

The chain has TRBV11-3 and TRBJ2-5; 7 bases are shared with TRBD2. V lost 3 bases to trimming and J lost 4 bases; unmatched junction nucleotides: 5. This CDR3 region has 14 residues. Germline V gene data show CDR1 as SGHNT and CDR2 as YENEEA. The CDR3 DNA reads as TGTGCCAGCAGCTTTGGACTAGAAGGAGAGACCCAGTACTTC. This sequence encodes CASSFGLEGETQYF.

The J gene is TRBJ2-6, the V gene TRBV6-2 or TRBV6-3; D may be TRBD2 (5 bases). CDR3 length: 15 residues. Germline loops: CDR1 MNHEY, CDR2 SVGEGT. Trimming removed 2 bases from V and 3 bases from J, with 8 bases in between. CDR3 in amino acids: CASSYSGFGANVLTF. The CDR3 DNA sequence: TGTGCCAGCAGTTACAGCGGTTTTGGGGCCAACGTCCTGACTTTC.

This clonotype has ten or more counts. The J gene is TRBJ2-2, the V gene TRBV5-1; D remains unclear. The V end was cut by 2 bases, the J end by 10 bases, with 12 bases between. The germline V gene encodes CDR1 SGHRS and CDR2 YFSETQ. The CDR3 is 13 amino acids. The CDR3 DNA reads as TGCGCCAGCAGCTTACAGATTCGTGAGGAGCTGTTTTTT. Its translation is CASSLQIREELFF.

The rearrangement uses TRBV20-1 and TRBJ1-1; 9 bases are shared with TRBD1. V gave up 4 bases and J gave up 3 bases; unmatched junction bases: 3. CDR1 and CDR2 from the germline V gene are DFQATT and SNEGSKA (reference sequence). The CDR3 spans 13 residues. The CDR3 reads CSATTGGHTEAFF. The CDR3 nucleotides are TGCAGTGCTACCACAGGGGGCCACACTGAAGCTTTCTTT.

This clonotype was seen a few times. One junction end disagrees with the germline gene, perhaps due to a read error. The chain is built from TRBV7-9 and TRBJ2-5; D remains ambiguous. The length of the CDR3 is 14 residues. Germline-derived CDR1 and CDR2 are SEHNR and FQNEAQ (reference sequence). The CDR3 protein is CASSVAPTQETQYF. CDR3 DNA: TGTGCCAGCAGCGTAGCACCAACACAAGAGACCCAGTACTTC.

The J gene is TRBJ1-5, the V gene TRBV27; TRBD1 is a possible D gene (6 bases). Germline CDR1 MNHEY, CDR2 SMNVEV (reference sequence). CDR3 length: 18 amino acids. V gave up 4 bases and J gave up 5 bases, with 24 bases separating them. The CDR3 DNA follows: TGTGCCAGCAGTTCGCGACCGGGACAATGGGGAGGGTATCAGCCCCAGCATTTT. This translates into CASSSRPGQWGGYQPQHF.

There are a few counts of this clonotype. This chain joins TRBV6-2 or TRBV6-3 and TRBJ1-5, with 7 bases lining up with TRBD1. This CDR3 spans 14 amino acids. Germline V CDR1 and CDR2: MNHEY, SVGEGT. J gave up 1 base and V 6 bases, and 3 bases lay outside the gene matches. In DNA form, the CDR3 reads TGTGCCAGCAGCCTACAGGGGAGCAATCAGCCCCAGCATTTT. Encoded protein: CASSLQGSNQPQHF.

This clonotype was detected ten times or more. The chain is built from TRBV5-1 and TRBJ2-5, with D maybe TRBD1 (6 bases). The germline V gene encodes CDR1 SGHRS and CDR2 YFSETQ. The CDR3 is 14 residues long. The V end lost 0 bases, the J end lost 5 bases, and 11 bases lay between the germline ends. Here the CDR3 DNA reads TGCGCCAGCAGCTTGGTTACAGGGCGGGAGACCCAGTACTTC. Its translation: CASSLVTGRETQYF. Full variable domain (remainder filled in from reference TRBV5-1 and TRBJ2-5): KAGVTQTPRYLIKTRGQQVTLSCSPISGHRSVSWYQQTPGQGLQFLFEYFSETQRNKGNFPGRFSGRQFSNSRSEMNVSTLELGDSALYLCASSLVTGRETQYFGPGTRLLVL.

The J gene is TRBJ2-2, the V gene TRBV3-1; 10 bases match TRBD2. The V gene's germline CDR1 is LGHDT and CDR2 YNNKEL (reference sequence). Trimming removed 5 bases from V and 6 bases from J; junction bases left unmatched: 9. The CDR3 runs to 16 residues. CDR3: CASSYRPLAGAGELFF. The CDR3 nucleotides read TGTGCCAGCAGCTACAGACCCCTAGCGGGAGCCGGGGAGCTGTTTTTT.

The rearrangement uses TRBV6-5 and TRBJ1-2; no definite D call. V was clipped by 1 base and J by 3 bases, with 12 bases between them. The CDR3 length is 15 residues. Germline CDR1 reads MNHEY; CDR2 reads SVGAGI. The CDR3 DNA sequence: TGTGCCAGCAGTTACTTCGTTGGCCCTTACTATGGCTACACCTTC. Amino acid sequence: CASSYFVGPYYGYTF.

This clonotype was counted ten times or more. The chain couples TRBV4-2 to TRBJ2-1, with 8 nucleotides matching TRBD2. The CDR3 consists of 17 residues. J was trimmed by 7 bases and V by 5 bases; bases with no gene match: 16. Germline V CDR1 and CDR2: LGHNA, YNFKEQ. CDR3 in DNA: TGTGCCAGCAGCAGCGGAATACTTAGCGGGGCTACGAATGAGCAGTTCTTC. Translation gives CASSSGILSGATNEQFF.

This chain uses TRBV9 with TRBJ2-3, with no clear D. The length of the CDR3 is 14 residues. Per the germline V gene, CDR1 is SGDLS and CDR2 is YYNGEE. V was shortened by 0 bases and J by 4 bases, with 9 bases between the two germline ends. The chain's CDR3 is CASSVVGMSDTQYF. In nucleotides, the CDR3 is TGTGCCAGCAGCGTAGTTGGGATGTCAGATACGCAGTATTTT.

Notes on this clonotype: A read error may account for a junction end that differs from germline. This chain connects TRBV3-1 to TRBJ2-7, with 8 bases matching TRBD2. CDR3 length: 15 residues. Germline V lookup: CDR1 LGHDT, CDR2 YNNKEL (reference sequence). Here the CDR3 reads CASSQGVAGNYEQYF. In DNA form, the CDR3 reads TGCGCCAGCAGCCAAGGGGTAGCGGGAAACTACGAGCAGTACTTC.

The genes are TRBV5-4 and TRBJ2-5, with D tentatively TRBD2 (5 bases). This CDR3 has 15 residues. CDR1 and CDR2 (germline): SGHNT, YYREEE (reference sequence). The V and J ends lost 5 bases and 5 bases respectively, with 19 bases between them. The CDR3 DNA sequence: TGTGCCAGCAGTATCCCCGGGGTTAGCCAGGAGACCCAGTACTTC. It yields the protein CASSIPGVSQETQYF. The full variable domain, completed using reference TRBV5-4 and TRBJ2-5, is ETGVTQSPTHLIKTRGQQVTLRCSSQSGHNTVSWYQQALGQGPQFIFQYYREEENGRGNFPPRFSGLQFPNYSSELNVNALELDDSALYLCASSIPGVSQETQYFGPGTRLLVL.

This clonotype was seen ten or more times. The rearrangement uses TRBV6-1 and TRBJ1-1, with 8 bases lining up with TRBD1. V lost 4 bases to trimming and J lost 6 bases; unmatched junction nucleotides: 7. The germline CDR1 and CDR2 sequences are MNHNS and SASEGT. The CDR3 contains 14 residues. In DNA form, the CDR3 reads TGTGCCAGCAGTGGGTACAGGGGGAAGGCTGAAGCTTTCTTT. The encoded protein is CASSGYRGKAEAFF.

This clonotype showed up just a few times. V is TRBV7-2 and J is TRBJ2-5, with D perhaps TRBD2 (5 bases). This CDR3 region has 15 residues. CDR1 is SGHTA and CDR2 is FQGNSA in the germline V gene. The V end was cut by 4 bases, the J end by 4 bases, with 16 bases between. The CDR3 DNA is TGTGCCAGCAGCTATTTTGGACCGGGGAGAGAGACCCAGTACTTC. Translated, it gives CASSYFGPGRETQYF.

The CDR3 DNA sequence: TGCGCCAGCAGCCCGGCGGGGGCCGTTGATACGCAGTATTTT. It encodes CASSPAGAVDTQYF. V and J are TRBV5-1 and TRBJ2-3, with TRBD2 as a possible D gene (7 bases). V was pared by 4 bases and J by 6 bases, with 15 bases between. The CDR3 loop spans 14 amino acids. The V gene's germline CDR1 is SGHRS and CDR2 YFSETQ.

This clonotype was detected ten times or more. The chain uses TRBV6-6 and TRBJ2-5, with unresolved D. V gave up 5 bases and J gave up 2 bases, with 3 bases separating them. Germline V gene lookup returns CDR1 MNHNY and CDR2 SVGAGI (reference sequence). The CDR3 consists of 11 residues. The CDR3: CASSKQETQYF. The CDR3 coding sequence is TGTGCCAGCAGTAAACAAGAGACCCAGTACTTC.

This clonotype was counted many times. The CDR3 nucleotides read TGTGCCATCAGTGAGGAACAGGACTACAATGAGCAGTTCTTC. Its translation is CAISEEQDYNEQFF. This rearrangement joins TRBV10-3 to TRBJ2-1; TRBD1 might be the D (5 bases). CDR3 length: 14 amino acids. The V gene's germline CDR1 is ENHRY and CDR2 SYGVKD. The V end was cut by 2 bases, the J end by 3 bases, with 8 bases between.

The V gene is TRBV6-5, the J gene TRBJ2-1, with D uncertain. The CDR3 runs to 14 residues. CDR1 and CDR2 (germline): MNHEY, SVGAGI. Trimming removed 6 bases from V and 7 bases from J, with 16 bases in between. This CDR3 reads CASSFKGSRNEQFF. Here the CDR3 DNA reads TGTGCCAGCAGCTTTAAGGGTAGTCGTAATGAGCAGTTCTTC.

V gene TRBV20-1 combines with J gene TRBJ2-7; D perhaps matches TRBD1 (6 bases). Trimming took off 6 bases at V and 3 bases at J, with 21 bases between the two ends. Germline V CDR1 and CDR2: DFQATT, SNEGSKA (reference sequence). The CDR3 length is 15 residues. CDR3 protein: CSARSGTRPSYEQYF. For the CDR3, the DNA is TGCAGTGCGCGCTCCGGGACAAGGCCAAGCTACGAGCAGTACTTC.

The chain combines TRBV19 with TRBJ2-1; 9 bases align to TRBD1. With 3 bases clipped from V and 6 bases from J, the junction kept 6 bases outside the gene matches. Looked up from germline, CDR1 is LNHDA and CDR2 is SQIVND (reference sequence). This CDR3 comprises 15 residues. In DNA form, the CDR3 reads TGTGCCAGTAGTATGAGACAGGGGGGTTCCAATGAGCAGTTCTTC. Translating it yields CASSMRQGGSNEQFF.

This clonotype was counted many times. J is TRBJ1-4 and V is TRBV12-3 or TRBV12-4; D unresolved. The CDR3 is made up of 13 amino acids. V lost 4 bases to trimming and J lost 7 bases, with 10 bases between them. The CDR3 protein is CASSYLRGEKLFF. CDR3 DNA sequence: TGTGCCAGCAGTTACCTCCGGGGTGAAAAACTGTTTTTT.

The chain uses TRBV4-1 and TRBJ2-1; 12 bases are a match to TRBD2. The CDR3 totals 17 residues. With 4 bases clipped from V and 8 bases from J, the junction kept 12 bases outside the gene matches. Germline CDR1 is MGHRA and CDR2 is YSYEKL. The CDR3: CASSPQRLAGVPDEQFF. CDR3 DNA sequence: TGCGCCAGCAGCCCCCAGAGACTAGCGGGAGTTCCGGATGAGCAGTTCTTC.